Presented here are 30 T cell receptor beta chains from one specimen sequenced in a study of cytomegalovirus exposure and HLA in healthy donors. The PCR used 60 Vbeta and 13 Jbeta primers. Measured with immunoSEQ multiplex PCR; TCRdb has only the in-frame clones, and not every one. The table lists about 67,000 clones, around 63% of them singletons. The sample taken for sequencing was PBMCs. The receptors were gathered from a woman between 25 and 40 years old in good health and CMV-seronegative.

The rearrangement joins TRBV29-1 to TRBJ1-1; 9 bases line up with TRBD1. This CDR3 has 11 amino acids. Germline V CDR1 and CDR2: SQVTM, ANQGSEA. The ends lost 6 bases at V and 8 bases at J; junction bases unmatched: 4. The CDR3 loop is CSVGDRVEAFF. In nucleotides, the CDR3 is TGCAGCGTGGGGGACAGGGTGGAAGCTTTCTTT.

This clone was counted only a few times. This chain links TRBV23-1 with TRBJ2-7; no definite D call. TRBV23-1 is annotated as an ORF whose role is uncertain. This CDR3 region has 14 residues. Trimming took off 6 bases at V and 0 bases at J, with 12 bases between the two ends. CDR3 amino acids: CASRFRRSSYEQYF. The CDR3 DNA reads as TGCGCCAGCAGGTTCCGACGGAGCTCCTACGAGCAGTACTTC.

The chain employs TRBV5-8 and TRBJ1-5, with D possibly TRBD1 on 6 matching bases. The germline gives CDR1 SGHTS, CDR2 YDEGEE. The length of the CDR3 is 18 residues. V lost 2 bases and J 2 bases, leaving 20 bases between the germline ends. Here the CDR3 DNA reads TGTGCCAGCAGCTTAAAACAGGGATGGGGGTCGGGCAATCAGCCCCAGCATTTT. Translating it yields CASSLKQGWGSGNQPQHF.

Here the CDR3 DNA reads TGTGCCAGCAGCTTAGTAGGGGTTGCGGGGGCAGCAGGAGATACGCAGTATTTT. Amino acids: CASSLVGVAGAAGDTQYF. The chain uses TRBV11-2 and TRBJ2-3; maybe TRBD2 (7 bases). Trimming stripped 1 base from V and 5 bases from J, with 22 bases between. Germline V CDR1 and CDR2: SGHAT, FQNNGV. The CDR3 consists of 18 residues.

The rearrangement joins TRBV7-2 to TRBJ1-1; D is undetermined. CDR3 length: 13 amino acids. From germline, CDR1 is SGHTA and CDR2 FQGNSA. Between the trimmed V and J ends, which lost 2 bases and 4 bases, there was a span of 8 bases. The DNA for the CDR3 is TGTGCCAGCAGCTTATCCAGGCCCACTGAAGCTTTCTTT. This gives the protein CASSLSRPTEAFF.

Within the sample, this clone is medium-sized. The V and J genes are TRBV5-6 and TRBJ1-4; D unclear. Trimming removed 0 bases from V and 6 bases from J, with 3 bases in between. This CDR3 has 12 residues. The V gene's germline CDR1 is SGHDT and CDR2 YYEEEE. The CDR3 nucleotides read TGTGCCAGCAGCTTGGCCGATGAAAAACTGTTTTTT. Translated, it gives CASSLADEKLFF.

The chain is built from TRBV28 and TRBJ2-5; weak D call: TRBD1 (6 bases). The CDR3 has 11 residues. Germline CDR1 is MDHEN and CDR2 is SYDVKM. Trimming cost V 6 bases and J 13 bases, with 15 bases left between them. The CDR3 sequence: CASRDRSTSYF. As DNA, the CDR3 is TGTGCCAGCAGAGACAGGTCCACTTCGTACTTC.

A few counts support this clone. The gene calls are TRBV7-3 and TRBJ2-5, with 11 bases lining up with TRBD2. V gave up 5 bases and J gave up 0 bases; unmatched junction bases: 11. There are 18 residues in the CDR3. In germline, CDR1 is SGHTA, CDR2 FQGTGA. The CDR3 sequence is CASSKLKPGLADQETQYF. The CDR3 DNA follows: TGTGCCAGCAGCAAGTTGAAGCCGGGACTAGCGGACCAAGAGACCCAGTACTTC.

The chain recombines TRBV6-5 with TRBJ1-5, with unresolved D. CDR1 is MNHEY, CDR2 SVGAGI, per germline. The V end was cut by 0 bases, the J end by 3 bases, with 9 bases between. The CDR3 spans 15 residues. The CDR3 reads CASSYSQYINQPQHF. CDR3 DNA: TGTGCCAGCAGTTACTCGCAGTATATCAATCAGCCCCAGCATTTT.

This clone was counted a few times. The chain has TRBV7-9 and TRBJ1-2; D is undetermined. V lost 5 bases and J 4 bases, leaving 8 bases between the germline ends. Germline values: CDR1 SEHNR, CDR2 FQNEAQ (reference sequence). This CDR3 spans 12 amino acids. CDR3 coding DNA: TGTGCCAGCAGCCCGGGTTTCTATGGCTACACCTTC. Amino acid sequence: CASSPGFYGYTF. Supplemented by reference TRBV7-9 and TRBJ1-2, the full variable domain reads DTGVSQNPRHKITKRGQNVTFRCDPISEHNRLYWYRQTLGQGPEFLTYFQNEAQLEKSRLLSDRFSAERPKGSFSTLEIQRTEQGDSAMYLCASSPGFYGYTFGSGTRLTVV.

The chain employs TRBV5-4 and TRBJ2-5; 8 bases align to TRBD1. V lost 1 base and J lost 2; bases outside the gene matches: 4. The CDR3 sequence is 15 residues long. Germline V lookup: CDR1 SGHNT, CDR2 YYREEE (reference sequence). The CDR3 is CASSLRNRGQETQYF. For the CDR3, the DNA is TGTGCCAGCAGCTTGAGGAACAGGGGGCAAGAGACCCAGTACTTC. Filled out from reference TRBV5-4 and TRBJ2-5, the complete variable domain reads ETGVTQSPTHLIKTRGQQVTLRCSSQSGHNTVSWYQQALGQGPQFIFQYYREEENGRGNFPPRFSGLQFPNYSSELNVNALELDDSALYLCASSLRNRGQETQYFGPGTRLLVL.

This clone appeared a few times. The chain carries TRBV6-1 and TRBJ1-2; 9 bases are a match to TRBD1. Germline V gene data show CDR1 as MNHNS and CDR2 as SASEGT. V lost 2 bases to trimming and J lost 5 bases; unmatched junction nucleotides: 3. The CDR3 spans 14 residues. The CDR3 sequence: CASSETGGIYGYTF. The CDR3, as DNA: TGTGCCAGCAGTGAAACAGGGGGCATATATGGCTACACCTTC.

This clone showed up just a few times. This sequence joins TRBV7-3 and TRBJ2-7, with 9 bases that match TRBD1. The V gene end was trimmed by 2 bases and the J gene end by 0 bases; junction bases not matched to a gene: 5. Germline V gene sequence: CDR1 SGHTA, CDR2 FQGTGA. The CDR3 runs 16 residues. CDR3 in amino acids: CASSLSGQGPSYEQYF. The CDR3 region has the DNA TGTGCCAGCAGCTTATCGGGACAGGGACCCTCCTACGAGCAGTACTTC.

The rearrangement links TRBV11-3 to TRBJ2-2, with 8 bases matching TRBD1. Losses at the gene ends were 7 bases for V and 0 bases for J; bases not matched to a gene: 4. The CDR3 consists of 15 residues. Germline values: CDR1 SGHNT, CDR2 YENEEA. The CDR3 sequence: CASNWGQANTGELFF. In DNA form, the CDR3 reads TGTGCCAGCAACTGGGGACAGGCGAACACCGGGGAGCTGTTTTTT.

This rearrangement joins TRBV30 to TRBJ1-4, with D possibly TRBD1 on 6 matching bases. The CDR3 runs 14 residues. CDR1 and CDR2 from the germline V gene are GTSNPN and SVGIG (reference sequence). Trimming took 4 bases from V and 6 from J, leaving 15 bases between them. This chain's CDR3 is CAWTTGGADEKLFF. In nucleotides, the CDR3 is TGTGCCTGGACTACGGGGGGGGCGGATGAAAAACTGTTTTTT.

The chain joins TRBV28 to TRBJ2-1, with 14 nucleotides matching TRBD2. CDR1 MDHEN and CDR2 SYDVKM come from the germline V gene. The CDR3 has 17 residues. V trimming: 4 bases; J trimming: 7 bases; junction bases outside the gene matches: 9. CDR3 amino acids: CASSSSGTSGGPNEQFF. The CDR3 DNA follows: TGTGCCAGCAGTTCCTCCGGGACTAGCGGGGGCCCGAATGAGCAGTTCTTC. Together with reference TRBV28 and TRBJ2-1, the CDR3 gives the full variable domain: DVKVTQSSRYLVKRTGEKVFLECVQDMDHENMFWYRQDPGLGLRLIYFSYDVKMKEKGDIPEGYSVSREKKERFSLILESASTNQTSMYLCASSSSGTSGGPNEQFFGPGTRLTVL.

This chain joins TRBV19 and TRBJ2-3; D remains unclear. Germline V lookup: CDR1 LNHDA, CDR2 SQIVND (reference sequence). The V end was cut by 0 bases, the J end by 4 bases, with 8 bases between. The CDR3 has 14 residues. The CDR3 protein is CASSIDSPADTQYF. CDR3 bases: TGTGCCAGTAGTATAGATAGCCCAGCAGATACGCAGTATTTT.

The chain joins TRBV15 to TRBJ2-3; no clear D gene. V shed 4 bases and J shed 0 bases, with 14 bases lying between them. This CDR3 is built from 16 residues. The germline CDR1 and CDR2 sequences are LNHNV and YYDKDF (reference sequence). In nucleotides, the CDR3 is TGTGCCACCAGCACCCTGTCCTATCGGAGCACAGATACGCAGTATTTT. The encoded protein is CATSTLSYRSTDTQYF.

The chain employs TRBV6-5 and TRBJ1-5; D not resolved. Looked up from germline, CDR1 is MNHEY and CDR2 is SVGAGI. V was pared by 2 bases and J by 4 bases, with 9 bases between. This CDR3 has 14 residues. DNA for the CDR3: TGTGCCAGCAGTTACCTTGCACGGAATCAGCCCCAGCATTTT. Its translation: CASSYLARNQPQHF.

The chain recombines TRBV28 with TRBJ2-7; the D gene is possibly TRBD2 (6 bases). Trimming stripped 5 bases from V and 0 bases from J, with 17 bases between. This CDR3 has 16 amino acids. Germline V CDR1 and CDR2: MDHEN, SYDVKM. The CDR3 protein is CASSLVTGTYSYEQYF. The CDR3 region has the DNA TGTGCCAGCAGTCTGGTTACCGGGACTTACTCCTACGAGCAGTACTTC.

This clone was recorded a few times. This chain links TRBV28 with TRBJ1-1, with TRBD1 as a possible D gene (5 bases). This CDR3 is built from 14 residues. Between the trimmed V and J ends, which lost 5 bases and 0 bases, there was a span of 10 bases. CDR1 is MDHEN and CDR2 is SYDVKM in the germline V gene. CDR3 DNA: TGTGCCAGCAGTCCCGGGGGGTTGAACACTGAAGCTTTCTTT. Its translation is CASSPGGLNTEAFF. The complete variable domain, with remaining parts taken from reference TRBV28 and TRBJ1-1, reads DVKVTQSSRYLVKRTGEKVFLECVQDMDHENMFWYRQDPGLGLRLIYFSYDVKMKEKGDIPEGYSVSREKKERFSLILESASTNQTSMYLCASSPGGLNTEAFFGQGTRLTVV.

This clone has only a few counts. The chain couples TRBV6-6 to TRBJ1-1; a weak D match, TRBD1 (5 bases). The V end was cut by 7 bases, the J end by 5 bases, with 14 bases between. This CDR3 is 13 amino acids long. Per the germline V gene, CDR1 is MNHNY and CDR2 is SVGAGI (reference sequence). Here the CDR3 reads CASNPPGGTEAFF. Here the CDR3 DNA reads TGTGCCAGCAACCCTCCGGGGGGGACTGAAGCTTTCTTT.

The chain is built from TRBV6-6 and TRBJ2-3; 8 bases are a match to TRBD1. The junction had 5 bases not matched to a gene; V was cut back by 0 bases and J by 3 bases. Germline values: CDR1 MNHNY, CDR2 SVGAGI (reference sequence). This CDR3 has 16 residues. The CDR3 nucleotides are TGTGCCAGCAGTTACTCGATTCACAGGGGGACAGATACGCAGTATTTT. Translating gives CASSYSIHRGTDTQYF.

This clone showed up just a few times. The chain links TRBV28 to TRBJ1-5; no reliable D call. CDR3 length: 13 amino acids. CDR1 is MDHEN and CDR2 is SYDVKM in the germline V gene. Trimming removed 3 bases at V and 7 bases at J, with 10 bases between. The CDR3 DNA reads as TGTGCCAGCAGTTTCTCGGTAGTCCAGCCCCAGCATTTT. Translation: CASSFSVVQPQHF.

The chain is built from TRBV7-3 and TRBJ1-2; D call uncertain. CDR1 is SGHTA and CDR2 is FQGTGA in the germline V gene. The CDR3 has 13 residues. The ends were cut back, 7 bases at V and 3 bases at J, with 12 bases in the middle. The CDR3 spells CASTRGRDYGYTF. CDR3 nucleotide sequence: TGTGCCAGCACCCGGGGTAGAGACTATGGCTACACCTTC.

This rearrangement joins TRBV4-2 to TRBJ2-3; 9 nucleotides match TRBD1. CDR3 length equals 16 residues. J gave up 4 bases and V 5 bases, and 10 bases lay outside the gene matches. Germline V gene data show CDR1 as LGHNA and CDR2 as YNFKEQ. The chain's CDR3 is CASSSPQGALSDTQYF. The CDR3 DNA follows: TGTGCCAGCAGCTCCCCACAGGGGGCCCTTTCAGATACGCAGTATTTT.

The chain couples TRBV6-5 to TRBJ2-3, with D tentatively TRBD2 (5 bases). CDR1 is MNHEY and CDR2 is SVGAGI in the germline V gene. The CDR3 totals 13 residues. V was cut by 5 bases and J by 6 bases, with 12 bases left in between. The CDR3 region has the DNA TGTGCCAGCAGTATGAAGCGGTCGGATACGCAGTATTTT. Protein sequence: CASSMKRSDTQYF.

In its sample, this clone was seen a few times. The CDR3 reads CASSYSARQGEGYTF. The DNA for the CDR3 is TGTGCCAGCAGTTACTCTGCGCGACAGGGAGAAGGCTACACCTTC. The chain joins TRBV6-5 to TRBJ1-2; the match to TRBD1 covers 7 bases. The junction had 9 bases not matched to a gene; V was cut back by 0 bases and J by 8 bases. The CDR3 totals 15 residues. In germline, CDR1 is MNHEY, CDR2 SVGAGI.

Worth noting for this clone: The junction departs from the called germline gene at one end, perhaps through a read error. This chain uses TRBV7-9 with TRBJ1-3, with D unclear. Per the germline V gene, CDR1 is SEHNR and CDR2 is FQNEAQ (reference sequence). The CDR3 is 12 amino acids. CDR3 residues: CASSERGNAIYF. The CDR3 bases are TGTGCCAGCAGCGAACGCGGAAACGCCATATATTTT.

CDR3 region: CASTRGGGGGYTF. The DNA for the CDR3 is TGTGCCAGCACCCGTGGGGGGGGTGGGGGCTACACCTTC. V is TRBV6-5 and J is TRBJ1-2, with a weak D call TRBD1 (5 bases). Germline loops: CDR1 MNHEY, CDR2 SVGAGI. This CDR3 region has 13 residues. V lost 7 bases, J lost 8 bases, and 17 bases lay in between.